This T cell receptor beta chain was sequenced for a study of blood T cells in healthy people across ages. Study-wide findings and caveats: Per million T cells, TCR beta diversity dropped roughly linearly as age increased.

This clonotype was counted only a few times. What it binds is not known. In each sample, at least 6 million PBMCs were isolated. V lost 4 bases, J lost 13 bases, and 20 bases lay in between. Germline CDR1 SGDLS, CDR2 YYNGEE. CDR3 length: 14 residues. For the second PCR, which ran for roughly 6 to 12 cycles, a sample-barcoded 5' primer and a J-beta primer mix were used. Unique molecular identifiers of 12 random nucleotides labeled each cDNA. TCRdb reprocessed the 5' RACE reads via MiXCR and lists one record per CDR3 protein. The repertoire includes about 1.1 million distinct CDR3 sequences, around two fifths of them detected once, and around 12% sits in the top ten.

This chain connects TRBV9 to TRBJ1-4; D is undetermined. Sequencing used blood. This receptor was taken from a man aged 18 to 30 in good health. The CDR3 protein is CASSPQITEGRLFF. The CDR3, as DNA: TGTGCCAGCAGCCCCCAGATTACCGAGGGAAGACTGTTTTTT.